This TCR beta chain was profiled in a study of blood T cells in healthy people across ages. Trimming took 5 bases from V and 2 from J, leaving 15 bases between them. CDR1 and CDR2 (germline): MNHEY, SMNVEV (reference sequence). This CDR3 contains 15 residues. Every donor contributed roughly 10 milliliters of peripheral blood by blood draw. Primers used in a second PCR of roughly 7 to 12 cycles were a sample-barcoded 5' primer and a J-beta primer mix. TCRdb reprocessed the 5' RACE reads with MiXCR, giving one entry per CDR3 protein. This sample has some 920,000 distinct CDR3 sequences, with about 51% found just once.

This chain connects TRBV27 to TRBJ2-5; D possibly matches TRBD1 or TRBD2 (5 bases each). The TCR was taken from a woman aged 55-70 years in good health. Sequencing was carried out using blood. The CDR3 DNA sequence: TGTGCCAGCAGTACCCTCGGGGCGCATCAAGAGACCCAGTACTTC. Amino acids: CASSTLGAHQETQYF.